The rows below give T cell receptor beta chains drawn from one sample of a study of technical replicates of blood from several donors. Produced via immunoSEQ multiplex PCR; TCRdb's table is partial and in-frame only. This sample has roughly 14,000 clones, with approximately 88% found just once. Material: PBMCs. The source of these receptors is a human donor in good health. Both conserved end residues are trimmed from each CDR3. Fields, in order: CDR3 protein, J gene, V gene.

ASSLGGGPLQPDTQY | TRBJ2-3 | TRBV7-6
ASSRTSGEQF | TRBJ2-1 | TRBV7-8
ASSEGGALAVQETQY | TRBJ2-5 | TRBV2
ASSESYEYGYT | TRBJ1-2 | TRBV10-2
ASSYGGLAEYEQY | TRBJ2-7 | TRBV6-5
ASSFSRLADNEQF | TRBJ2-1 | TRBV7-9
ASSPQSGTSSEQF | TRBJ2-1 | TRBV7-9
AGGLAPPSYEQY | TRBJ2-7 | TRBV10-1
ASGLVRGLAGTYEQY | TRBJ2-7 | TRBV12-5
ASSQDKGNEQF | TRBJ2-1 | TRBV4-2
ASSAGQPPYEQY | TRBJ2-7 | TRBV6-1
SVESGDGTDTQY | TRBJ2-3 | TRBV29-1
ASSYSGDRVSYEQY | TRBJ2-7 | TRBV6-5
ASSYPVAGAEDTQY | TRBJ2-3 | TRBV6-6
ASSLAGASGRSYNEQF | TRBJ2-1 | TRBV5-1